These 14 T cell receptor beta chains originate from one sample sequenced in a study of blood T cells in healthy people across ages. For the second PCR, which ran for about 7 to 11 cycles, a sample-barcoded 5' primer and a J-beta primer mix were used. TCRdb re-called the 5' RACE reads with MiXCR, one entry per CDR3 protein. The sample has some 920,000 distinct CDR3 sequences; 45% to 60% are singletons. Sequencing was carried out using blood. Receptors were obtained from a woman aged 60-70 years in good health.

The sample holds a few counts of this clonotype. The chain uses TRBV29-1 and TRBJ2-7; no clear D gene. The CDR3 length is 10 residues. The V gene lost 4 bases and the J gene lost 2 bases, with 3 bases spanning the gap. Germline assignment: CDR1 SQVTM and CDR2 ANQGSEA. CDR3 bases: TGCAGCGTTGGGACCTACGAGCAGTACTTC. Translation: CSVGTYEQYF.

The CDR3 DNA sequence: TGTGCCAGCAGCCGGCGCACTCGGGGGGGGGTAGAGACCCAGTACTTC. As protein: CASSRRTRGGVETQYF. The rearrangement uses TRBV6-5 and TRBJ2-7; 8 nucleotides agree with TRBD2. TRBJ2-5 matches the DNA end more closely, so the J call is doubtful. The CDR3 sequence is 16 residues long. Germline V CDR1 and CDR2: MNHEY, SVGAGI.

This clonotype was seen only a few times. This chain links TRBV7-2 with TRBJ2-7, with a possible D match to TRBD2 (6 bases). V shed 3 bases and J shed 2 bases, with 17 bases lying between them. This CDR3 is 16 amino acids long. Germline-derived CDR1 and CDR2 are SGHTA and FQGNSA. The CDR3 spells CASSLSGDSFPYEQYF. Here the CDR3 DNA reads TGTGCCAGCAGCTTGTCTGGGGACTCATTCCCCTACGAGCAGTACTTC.

The rearrangement joins TRBV3-1 to TRBJ1-2, with 7 bases lining up with TRBD1. In germline, CDR1 is LGHDT, CDR2 YNNKEL (reference sequence). This CDR3 has 14 residues. The trim removed 6 bases at V and 3 bases at J, leaving 7 bases unmatched. The CDR3 DNA sequence: TGTGCCAGCAGACAACAGGGGTTGGACTATGGCTACACCTTC. It translates to CASRQQGLDYGYTF.

This clonotype was detected a few times. The chain uses TRBV4-1 and TRBJ2-7; unclear D gene. Germline assignment: CDR1 MGHRA and CDR2 YSYEKL. Trimming removed 4 bases at V and 6 bases at J, with 13 bases between. The CDR3 has 13 amino acids. CDR3 nucleotide sequence: TGCGCCAGCAGCCCCCAGGTTGTCGGCGAGCAGTACTTC. Its translation is CASSPQVVGEQYF.

The chain employs TRBV29-1 and TRBJ2-7; 8 bases fit TRBD2. The J call could be wrong; TRBJ2-5 is a better fit for the DNA end. There are 13 residues in the CDR3. CDR1 and CDR2 (germline): SQVTM, ANQGSEA. The CDR3 DNA reads as TGCAGCGTTTACATAGCGGGAAAAGAGACCCAGTACTTC. This translates into CSVYIAGKETQYF.

This sequence joins TRBV28 and TRBJ1-2; no clear D. The CDR3 is made up of 12 amino acids. The germline CDR1 and CDR2 sequences are MDHEN and SYDVKM. Trimming took 3 bases from V and 8 from J, leaving 10 bases between them. CDR3 in amino acids: CASSLSSRGYTF. The DNA for the CDR3 is TGTGCCAGCAGTTTGAGTTCCCGGGGCTACACCTTC.

J is TRBJ1-2 and V is TRBV5-8; D possibly corresponds to TRBD1 (5 bases). V lost 0 bases, J lost 5 bases, and 11 bases lay in between. The CDR3 is 14 amino acids. Germline CDR1 SGHTS, CDR2 YDEGEE. The CDR3 loop reads CASSLERGDYGYTF. The DNA of the CDR3 is TGTGCCAGCAGCTTGGAGAGAGGGGATTATGGCTACACCTTC.

J is TRBJ1-4 and V is TRBV29-1; the D is unclear. Germline V lookup: CDR1 SQVTM, CDR2 ANQGSEA. V dropped 5 bases and J dropped 0 bases, with 10 bases sitting between them. The CDR3 is 14 amino acids. CDR3 coding DNA: TGCAGCGTTCTCCCCACATCAACTAATGAAAAACTGTTTTTT. The encoded protein is CSVLPTSTNEKLFF.

The genes are TRBV12-3 or TRBV12-4 and TRBJ1-5, with D perhaps TRBD1 (5 bases). Trimming cost V 3 bases and J 5 bases, with 8 bases left between them. The CDR3 runs 13 residues. Here the CDR3 DNA reads TGTGCCAGCAGTTTCGGGACCTATCAGCCCCAGCATTTT. This sequence encodes CASSFGTYQPQHF.

This chain joins TRBV7-8 and TRBJ2-4; 10 bases agree with TRBD2. The DNA end is more similar to TRBJ2-7, so the J call may be wrong. Germline-derived CDR1 and CDR2 are SGHVS and FQNEAQ. The CDR3 is made up of 14 amino acids. CDR3 protein: CASRSGRAGYEQYF. DNA for the CDR3: TGTGCCAGCAGAAGCGGGAGGGCGGGGTACGAGCAGTACTTC.

This clonotype has more than one count but fewer than ten. This chain joins TRBV10-1 and TRBJ2-3; 11 bases map to TRBD2. The V gene end was trimmed by 6 bases and the J gene end by 5 bases; junction bases not matched to a gene: 7. The CDR3 sequence is 15 residues long. Germline CDR1 reads WNHNN; CDR2 reads SYGVQD (reference sequence). In nucleotides, the CDR3 is TGCGCCAGCAGACCGGGACTAGCGGAACAAGATACGCAGTATTTT. Translated, it gives CASRPGLAEQDTQYF.

V gene TRBV7-9 combines with J gene TRBJ2-5, with TRBD2 as a possible D gene (6 bases). V was clipped by 5 bases and J by 11 bases, with 21 bases between them. The CDR3 length is 14 residues. The V gene's germline CDR1 is SEHNR and CDR2 FQNEAQ (reference sequence). The CDR3 here is CASSRIGGLREQYF. The CDR3 bases are TGTGCCAGCAGCCGTATCGGGGGTCTGCGAGAGCAGTACTTC.

The chain couples TRBV4-1 to TRBJ2-1, with unresolved D. The CDR3 runs to 14 residues. Trimming removed 0 bases from V and 9 bases from J, with 12 bases in between. CDR1 and CDR2 from the germline V gene are MGHRA and YSYEKL. CDR3 DNA sequence: TGCGCCAGCAGCCAAGAAATAGCAAGCAGTGAGCAGTTCTTC. It specifies CASSQEIASSEQFF.